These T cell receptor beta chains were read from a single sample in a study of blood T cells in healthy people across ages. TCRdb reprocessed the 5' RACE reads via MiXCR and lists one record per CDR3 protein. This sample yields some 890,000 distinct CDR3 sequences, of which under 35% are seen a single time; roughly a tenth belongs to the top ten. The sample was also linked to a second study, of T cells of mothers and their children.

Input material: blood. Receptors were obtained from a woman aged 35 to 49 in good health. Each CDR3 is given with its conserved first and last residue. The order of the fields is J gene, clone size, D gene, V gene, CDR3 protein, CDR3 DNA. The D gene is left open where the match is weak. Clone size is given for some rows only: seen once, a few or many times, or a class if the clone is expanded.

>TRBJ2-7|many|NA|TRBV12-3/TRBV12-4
CASSSTSYYEQYF
TGTGCCAGCAGTTCCACCTCCTACTACGAGCAGTACTTC
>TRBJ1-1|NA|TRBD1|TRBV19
CASSTTGTGVATEAFF
TGTGCCAGTAGTACCACCGGGACAGGGGTTGCCACTGAAGCTTTCTTT
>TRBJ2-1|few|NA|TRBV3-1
CTSSQSEARWRYNEQFF
TGTACCAGCAGCCAATCTGAGGCACGGTGGAGATACAATGAGCAGTTCTTC
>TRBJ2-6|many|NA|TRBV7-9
CASSPRPTGANVLTF
TGTGCCAGCAGCCCCCGTCCCACGGGGGCCAACGTCCTGACTTTC
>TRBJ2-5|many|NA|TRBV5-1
CASSSGMTYQETQYF
TGCGCCAGCAGCTCAGGCATGACGTACCAAGAGACCCAGTACTTC
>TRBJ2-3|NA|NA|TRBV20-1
CSAARGLITDTQYF
TGCAGTGCGGCAAGGGGACTTATCACAGATACGCAGTATTTT
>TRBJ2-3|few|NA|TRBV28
CASSMRDTDTQYF
TGTGCCAGCAGTATGCGGGACACAGATACGCAGTATTTT
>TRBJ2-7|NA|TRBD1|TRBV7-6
CAGSFGTGFEYEQYF
TGTGCCGGCAGCTTCGGGACAGGGTTTGAATACGAGCAGTACTTC
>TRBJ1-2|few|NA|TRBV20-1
CMRGRGDGYTF
TGCATGAGGGGACGCGGGGATGGCTACACCTTC
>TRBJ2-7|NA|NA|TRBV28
CASSPQAATGYEQYF
TGTGCCAGCAGCCCCCAGGCAGCGACGGGGTACGAGCAGTACTTC
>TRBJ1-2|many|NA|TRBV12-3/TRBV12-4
CASSPETTNYGYTF
TGTGCCAGCAGTCCAGAGACAACTAACTATGGCTACACCTTC
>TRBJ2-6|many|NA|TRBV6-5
CASSRGARAGANVLTF
TGTGCCAGCAGCCGAGGGGCCCGGGCCGGGGCCAACGTCCTGACTTTC
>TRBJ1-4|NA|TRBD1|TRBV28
CASTPWDRVGRRLFF
TGTGCCAGCACTCCCTGGGACAGGGTTGGGCGAAGACTGTTTTTT
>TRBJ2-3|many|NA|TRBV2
CASSLFLTDTQYF
TGTGCCAGCAGTTTGTTTCTCACAGATACGCAGTATTTT
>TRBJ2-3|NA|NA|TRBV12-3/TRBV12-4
CASSSAYRVPDTQYF
TGTGCCAGCAGTTCCGCTTATCGGGTCCCAGATACGCAGTATTTT
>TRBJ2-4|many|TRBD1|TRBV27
CASSLSPPGQGLGNIQYF
TGTGCCAGCAGTTTATCGCCTCCGGGACAGGGGTTGGGCAACATTCAGTACTTC